The clone carrying this T cell receptor beta chain has a handful of counts. Its antigen remains unidentified. With 2 bases removed from V and 10 bases from J, the gap between germline ends came to 12 bases. CDR3 length: 13 residues. Per the germline V gene, CDR1 is MGHDK and CDR2 is SYGVNS. As it was prepared, the TCRbeta library received unique molecular identifiers. TCRdb recomputed calls from the PCR reads with MiXCR, one row per CDR3 protein. The sample includes a few hundred thousand distinct CDR3 sequences, 10% to 15% of them seen just once. The record originates from a study of T-cell reconstitution after alpha-beta-depleted transplantation in children. Study-wide points: Several hundred rapidly expanded clones from non-depleted graft cells reportedly supplied alpha-beta T cells about two months post-transplant. T cells produced anew were the main source of T-cell counts and diversity one year after transplant. Surviving recipient T cells and thymic progenitors accounted for the high day-60 TCRbeta diversity observed in some patients.

The J gene is TRBJ2-1, the V gene TRBV25-1; D uncertain. The sample here was PBMCs, mostly from graft donor cells, taken 360 days after TCRalphabeta/CD19-depleted stem cell transplant. This clonotype was obtained from a male patient under 18 who had a stem cell transplant for acute myeloid leukemia, so the T cells may come from the graft donor. In DNA form, the CDR3 reads TGTGCCAGCAGTGAAGCGGCAGTCCGGGAGCAGTTCTTC. Protein product: CASSEAAVREQFF.